These T cell receptor beta chains were read from a single sample in a study of T cell responses to AZD1222 COVID-19 vaccine. The data were produced by immunoSEQ multiplex PCR, yet TCRdb's version contains in-frame clones alone and is incomplete. In the table there are roughly 130,000 clones, about 82% of which are singletons. Sequencing was performed on peripheral blood, taken on day 0 of AZD1222 vaccination. The receptors stem from an adult in good health. Both conserved end residues are part of each CDR3. The D gene is left open where the match is weak. Not every row has a clone size; where given, it reads once, few, many or a size class.

clone_size	v_call	d_call	j_call	cdr3_aa	cdr3_nt
.	TRBV4-1	TRBD2	TRBJ2-7	CASSPSGLAGVEEQYF	TGCGCCAGCAGCCCTTCGGGACTAGCGGGAGTAGAAGAGCAGTACTTC
.	TRBV6-1	TRBD1	TRBJ1-4	CASSEFGTGLATNEKLFF	TGTGCCAGCAGTGAATTCGGGACAGGCCTTGCAACTAATGAAAAACTGTTTTTT
.	TRBV5-1	.	TRBJ1-5	CASSVGTVPNQPQHF	TGCGCCAGCAGCGTAGGGACGGTTCCTAATCAGCCCCAGCATTTT
.	TRBV7-2	.	TRBJ2-6	CASSQGSYGANVLTF	TGTGCCAGCAGCCAGGGTTCTTATGGGGCCAACGTCCTGACTTTC
.	TRBV30	.	TRBJ1-2	CASGFFYGYTF	TGTGCCTCCGGATTTTTCTATGGCTACACCTTC
.	TRBV7-2	.	TRBJ2-2	CASSLGGLAFGELFF	TGTGCCAGCAGCTTAGGAGGGCTAGCTTTCGGGGAGCTGTTTTTT
.	TRBV25-1	TRBD2	TRBJ2-1	CASSGGIQFF	TGTGCCAGTAGCGGGGGTATACAGTTCTTC
.	TRBV3-1/TRBV3-2	TRBD1	TRBJ2-2	CASSQASDRVTGELFF	TGTGCCAGCAGCCAGGCCTCGGACAGGGTCACCGGGGAGCTGTTTTTT
.	TRBV5-1	TRBD2	TRBJ2-1	CASSLGLADYNEQFF	TGCGCCAGCAGCTTAGGCCTAGCGGATTACAATGAGCAGTTCTTC
.	TRBV6-2/TRBV6-3	.	TRBJ2-2	CASSYKGHSLGGTGELFF	TGTGCCAGCAGTTACAAGGGACATTCCCTTGGGGGCACCGGGGAGCTGTTTTTT
.	TRBV19	.	TRBJ1-1	CASIIGNTEAFF	TGTGCCAGTATCATCGGGAACACTGAAGCTTTCTTT
.	TRBV27	TRBD1	TRBJ1-4	CASSPDDGTARLNEKLFF	TGTGCCAGCAGTCCGGACGACGGGACAGCTCGCCTAAATGAAAAACTGTTTTTT
.	TRBV24-1	TRBD2	TRBJ2-5	CATSDPAPTWGLAGPQQETQYF	TGTGCCACCAGTGATCCCGCACCAACTTGGGGACTAGCGGGACCCCAGCAAGAGACCCAGTACTTC
.	TRBV29-1	.	TRBJ1-2	CSVQGQAPYGYTF	TGCAGCGTTCAGGGGCAGGCCCCTTATGGCTACACCTTC
.	TRBV27	.	TRBJ1-1	CASSFRGPNTEAFF	TGTGCCAGCAGTTTCCGGGGCCCGAACACTGAAGCTTTCTTT
.	TRBV4-1	.	TRBJ2-1	CASSQDPISYNEQFF	TGCGCCAGCAGCCAAGATCCCATCTCCTACAATGAGCAGTTCTTC
.	TRBV4-1	TRBD1	TRBJ1-5	CASSQDERTGGLISNQPQHF	TGCGCCAGCAGCCAAGATGAACGGACAGGGGGATTGATTAGCAATCAGCCCCAGCATTTT
few	TRBV3-1/TRBV3-2	TRBD2	TRBJ2-1	CASSPGLAGEDNEQFF	TGTGCCAGCAGCCCGGGACTAGCGGGAGAAGACAATGAGCAGTTCTTC
.	TRBV3-1/TRBV3-2	.	TRBJ2-5	CASSQRNRETQYF	TGTGCCAGCAGCCAGCGGAACCGGGAGACCCAGTACTTC
.	TRBV5-1	TRBD2	TRBJ2-3	CASSLASGMYTDTQYF	TGCGCCAGCAGCCTTGCTAGCGGTATGTACACAGATACGCAGTATTTT
.	TRBV7-7	TRBD2	TRBJ2-1	CASSPTLAGAPPGNEQFF	TGTGCCAGCAGCCCGACACTAGCGGGGGCCCCCCCGGGCAATGAGCAGTTCTTC
.	TRBV12-3/TRBV12-4	.	TRBJ2-1	CASSVGTPVRQFF	TGTGCCAGCAGTGTCGGGACCCCCGTACGGCAGTTCTTC
.	TRBV27	.	TRBJ2-1	CASSLWASAAGSYNEQFF	TGTGCCAGCAGTTTATGGGCTAGCGCCGCAGGATCCTACAATGAGCAGTTCTTC